A selection of T cell receptor beta chains follows, all from one sample in a study of blood T cell repertoires in COVID-19. Profiling relied on immunoSEQ multiplex PCR, and the TCRdb table lists in-frame clones only, not all of them. The repertoire holds about 220,000 clones, with 82% as singletons. The specimen was peripheral blood. These receptors all come from a woman older than 75 with acute or convalescent COVID-19. CDR3s include the opening cysteine and the closing phenylalanine or tryptophan. D genes are given only for firm matches. Clone size is given for some rows only: seen once, a few or many times, or a class if the clone is expanded.

v_call	j_call	clone_size	d_call	cdr3_nt	cdr3_aa
TRBV5-1	TRBJ1-1	-	-	TGCGCCAGCAGTTCACAGGCGGCCACTGAAGCTTTCTTT	CASSSQAATEAFF
TRBV2	TRBJ1-2	-	-	TGTGCCAGCCAAAAAGGGGGAGACTATGGCTACACCTTC	CASQKGGDYGYTF
TRBV27	TRBJ1-2	-	TRBD1	TGTGCCAGCAAGAGGACAGGAAACGTTAACTATGGCTACACCTTC	CASKRTGNVNYGYTF
TRBV19	TRBJ1-5	-	-	TGTGCCAGTAGTTCCGCTCCAGGGTCAGGCCAGCCCCAGCATTTT	CASSSAPGSGQPQHF
TRBV6-2/TRBV6-3	TRBJ2-3	-	-	TGTGCCAGCAGTTACCGGGACAACACAGATACGCAGTATTTT	CASSYRDNTDTQYF
TRBV7-8	TRBJ1-5	-	-	TGTGCCAGCAGCTTAGGGCGGGGGCCCCAGCCCCAGCATTTT	CASSLGRGPQPQHF
TRBV6-5	TRBJ1-6	-	-	TGTGCCAGCAGTTACGCTAGCTGGGCACCCCTCCACTTT	CASSYASWAPLHF
TRBV5-1	TRBJ2-7	-	TRBD1	TGCGCCAGCAGCCCCGGACAGGAGCATCGATACGAGCAGTACTTC	CASSPGQEHRYEQYF
TRBV6-4	TRBJ1-5	-	-	TGTGCCAGCAGTGACACCCTCAGTCAGCCCCAGCATTTT	CASSDTLSQPQHF
TRBV5-1	TRBJ1-2	-	-	TGCGCCAGCAGCACAGGGTCACGGAGTGGCTACACCTTC	CASSTGSRSGYTF
TRBV2	TRBJ1-3	once	-	TGTGCCAGCAAAGACTCCAACTCTGGAAACACCATATATTTT	CASKDSNSGNTIYF
TRBV9	TRBJ1-6	-	-	TGTGCCAGCAGCGTACAGGGCTCCTATAATTCACCCCTCCACTTT	CASSVQGSYNSPLHF
TRBV7-2	TRBJ2-7	-	TRBD1	TGTGCCAGCAGCTTAGGGGACAGGGTCTACGAGCAGTACTTC	CASSLGDRVYEQYF
TRBV14	TRBJ2-5	once	-	TGTGCCAGCAGCCAAGGAGGGAACCAAGAGACCCAGTACTTC	CASSQGGNQETQYF
TRBV5-6	TRBJ2-7	-	-	TGTGCCAGCAGCTTGGCTGCAGGGATCGGCGAGCAGTACTTC	CASSLAAGIGEQYF
TRBV5-6	TRBJ1-2	-	TRBD1	TGTGCCAGCAGCGCCCTACAGGGGTCGTATGGCTACACCTTC	CASSALQGSYGYTF
TRBV28	TRBJ2-7	-	TRBD1	TGTGCCAGCAGCCCCTTACCCAGGACAGGGGCTAAAGAGCAGTACTTC	CASSPLPRTGAKEQYF
TRBV4-3	TRBJ1-1	-	-	TGCGCCAGCAGCCATATGGACAGGAACACTGAAGCTTTCTTT	CASSHMDRNTEAFF
TRBV4-1	TRBJ2-5	-	TRBD2	TGCGCCAGCAGCCAACTACTAGCGGGGGGGCGAGAGACCCAGTACTTC	CASSQLLAGGRETQYF
TRBV5-1	TRBJ2-4	-	TRBD1	TGCGCCAGCAGCTTGGCAGGGGGCGGAAAAAACATTCAGTACTTC	CASSLAGGGKNIQYF
TRBV7-9	TRBJ1-1	-	TRBD1	TGTGCCAGCAGATCGACAGGGGAAAACACTGAAGCTTTCTTT	CASRSTGENTEAFF
TRBV3-1/TRBV3-2	TRBJ2-1	once	TRBD1	TGTGCCAGCAGCCATGGGACAGGGTCTCATGAGCAGTTCTTC	CASSHGTGSHEQFF
TRBV28	TRBJ1-1	-	-	TGTGCCAGCACGGGGAACACTGAAGCTTTCTTT	CASTGNTEAFF
TRBV28	TRBJ1-6	-	-	TGTGCCAGCAGTTTGGGGGGTTCACCCCTCCACTTT	CASSLGGSPLHF
TRBV24-1	TRBJ2-1	-	TRBD2	TGTGCCACCAGTGATAAAACTAGCGGGGGGGACAATGAGCAGTTCTTC	CATSDKTSGGDNEQFF
TRBV7-2	TRBJ2-3	-	-	TGTGCCAGCAGCTACCTTACGCGACTAGGTTTCACAGATACGCAGTATTTT	CASSYLTRLGFTDTQYF
TRBV7-3	TRBJ2-2	-	-	TGTGCCAGCAGCTTTTACCAGGGGGAGCTGTTTTTT	CASSFYQGELFF
TRBV4-3	TRBJ1-5	-	TRBD1	TGCGCCAGCAGCCAAGAACCGGGACAGGGGGTGAATTTT	CASSQEPGQGVNF
TRBV25-1	TRBJ1-2	-	-	TGTGCCAGCAGTGGGACGTCCGGGACTGACCACCAAGGCTACACCTTC	CASSGTSGTDHQGYTF
TRBV28	TRBJ1-1	-	-	TGTGCCAGCAGTTCCGCAGGGGCTTCTGAAGCTTTCTTT	CASSSAGASEAFF
TRBV18	TRBJ1-5	few	-	TGTGCCAGCTCACCACAGGGGATCTATAGCAATCAGCCCCAGCATTTT	CASSPQGIYSNQPQHF
TRBV19	TRBJ2-2	-	-	TGTGCCAGTAGTATAAGGGGTCCGAACACCGGGGAGCTGTTTTTT	CASSIRGPNTGELFF
TRBV10-3	TRBJ1-2	few	-	TGTGCCACCCTCGCAGGACAGATCCTCCATGGCTACACCTTC	CATLAGQILHGYTF
TRBV9	TRBJ1-6	-	-	TGTGCCAGCTCTCAGGGGATGAATTCACCCCTCCACTTT	CASSQGMNSPLHF
TRBV12-3/TRBV12-4	TRBJ1-2	-	-	TGTGCCAGCAGTTCCCGCTATGGCTACACCTTC	CASSSRYGYTF
TRBV6-2/TRBV6-3	TRBJ2-7	-	-	TGTGCCAGCAGTCGTGGCGGAGGGGCGACGCACGAGCAGTACTTC	CASSRGGGATHEQYF
TRBV11-2	TRBJ1-2	-	-	TGTGCCAGCAGCGTCGAGAACTATGGCTACACCTTC	CASSVENYGYTF
TRBV3-1/TRBV3-2	TRBJ2-3	-	-	TGTGCCAGCAGCCAAGACCTTCGAAGGACACGCGGTCTCAGCACAGATACGCAGTATTTT	CASSQDLRRTRGLSTDTQYF
TRBV20-1	TRBJ1-1	-	-	TGCAGTGCTAGGGAACGGACAGAAGCTTTCTTT	CSARERTEAFF
TRBV7-3	TRBJ2-5	-	-	TGTGCCAGCAGCTTAACGGGTCGGGGTTTCGGGGAGACCCAGTACTTC	CASSLTGRGFGETQYF
TRBV25-1	TRBJ1-2	-	-	TGTGCCAGCAGCGCCGGAGGGTATGGCTACACCTTC	CASSAGGYGYTF
TRBV7-9	TRBJ1-2	few	-	TGTGCCAGCAGCCCTGGGGAGGTTTCATCGGGGGGCTACACCTTC	CASSPGEVSSGGYTF
TRBV7-2	TRBJ2-2	-	-	TGTGCCAGCAGCCTTAGCTGGGTAGACGGGGAGCTGTTTTTT	CASSLSWVDGELFF
TRBV9	TRBJ1-4	-	TRBD1	TGTGCCAGCAGCCCTACAGGGGCTTGGGGTGAAAAACTGTTTTTT	CASSPTGAWGEKLFF
TRBV6-5	TRBJ1-2	-	-	TGTGCCGTCCGGGGACATATTAACTATGGCTACACCTTC	CAVRGHINYGYTF